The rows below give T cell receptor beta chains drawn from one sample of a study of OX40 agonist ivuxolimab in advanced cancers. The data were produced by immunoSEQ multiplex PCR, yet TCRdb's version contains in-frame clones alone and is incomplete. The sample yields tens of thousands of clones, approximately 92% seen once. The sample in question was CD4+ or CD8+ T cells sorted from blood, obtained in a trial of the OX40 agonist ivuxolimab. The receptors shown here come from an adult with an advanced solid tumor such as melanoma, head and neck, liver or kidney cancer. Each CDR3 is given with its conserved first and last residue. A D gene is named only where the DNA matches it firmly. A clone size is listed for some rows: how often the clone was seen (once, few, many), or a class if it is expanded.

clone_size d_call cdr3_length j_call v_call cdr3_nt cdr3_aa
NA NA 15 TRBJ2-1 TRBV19 TGTGCCAGTAGTATTGGAGGGGGCGGGAGTAATGAGCAGTTCTTC CASSIGGGGSNEQFF
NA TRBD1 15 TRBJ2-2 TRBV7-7 TGTGCCAGCAGCTTAGGGACAGGAAACACCGGGGAGCTGTTTTTT CASSLGTGNTGELFF
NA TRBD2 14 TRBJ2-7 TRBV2 TGTGCCAGCAGTGGGACTAGCCCTGCCTACGAGCAGTACTTC CASSGTSPAYEQYF
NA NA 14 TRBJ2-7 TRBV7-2 TGTGCCAGCAGACAGGACTTACTCCTAAACGAGCAGTACTTC CASRQDLLLNEQYF
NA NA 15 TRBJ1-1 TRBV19 TGTGCCAGTACCAAACGCCCCGGAATGAACACTGAAGCTTTCTTT CASTKRPGMNTEAFF
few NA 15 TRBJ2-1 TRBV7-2 TGTGCCAGCAGCTTAGCTAGCGGTACCTACAATGAGCAGTTCTTC CASSLASGTYNEQFF
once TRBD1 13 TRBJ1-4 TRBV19 TGTGCCACCAACGGACAGGGCGGGGAAAAACTGTTTTTT CATNGQGGEKLFF
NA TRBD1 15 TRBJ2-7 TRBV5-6 TGTGCCAGCAGCTCGAAGGGGACAGTGACAGGCGAGCAGTACTTC CASSSKGTVTGEQYF
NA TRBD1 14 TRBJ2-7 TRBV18 TGTGCCAGCTCACCGGGGACAGGGACCCCAGAGCAGTACTTC CASSPGTGTPEQYF
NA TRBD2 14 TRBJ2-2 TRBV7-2 TGTGCCAGCAGCGGGACTAGCGGCACCGGGGAGCTGTTTTTT CASSGTSGTGELFF
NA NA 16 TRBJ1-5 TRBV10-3 TGTGCCATCAGTGAGTCGGGCAGGGTGAAGGATCAGCCCCAGCATTTT CAISESGRVKDQPQHF
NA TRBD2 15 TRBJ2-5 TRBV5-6 TGTGCCAGCAGGGGAGGGCTAGCGGGATCTGAGACCCAGTACTTC CASRGGLAGSETQYF
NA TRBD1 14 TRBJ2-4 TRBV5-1 TGCGCCAGCAGCTTAGGGACAGATGGAGACATTCAGTACTTC CASSLGTDGDIQYF
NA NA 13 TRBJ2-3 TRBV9 TGTGCCACCGATAGACAGGCGGAGGGTACGCAGTATTTT CATDRQAEGTQYF
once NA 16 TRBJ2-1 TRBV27 TGTGCCAGCACCCCGCAGGATCGGGCAACCTACAATGAGCAGTTCTTC CASTPQDRATYNEQFF
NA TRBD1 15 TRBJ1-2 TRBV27 TGTGCCAGCAGTTTATCGGGACAGGGGCGCTATGGCTACACCTTC CASSLSGQGRYGYTF
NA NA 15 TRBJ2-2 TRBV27 TGTGCCAGCAGTTTAGATACTAGCTTAACCGGGGAGCTGTTTTTT CASSLDTSLTGELFF
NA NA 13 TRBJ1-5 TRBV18 TGTGCCAGCTCCACGAGCGGCAATCAGCCCCAGCATTTT CASSTSGNQPQHF
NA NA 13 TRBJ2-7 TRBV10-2 TGCGCCACCAGGAGAGGCTTACCCTACGAGCAGTACTTC CATRRGLPYEQYF
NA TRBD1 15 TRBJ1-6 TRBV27 TGTGCCAGCACAAACAGGGGCGTTGGGGATTCACCCCTCCACTTT CASTNRGVGDSPLHF
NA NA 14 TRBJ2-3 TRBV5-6 TGTGCCAGCAGCTTAGGGGGTAGCACAGATACGCAGTATTTT CASSLGGSTDTQYF
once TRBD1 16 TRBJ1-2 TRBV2 TGTGCCAGCAGTGAGGCCAGGGGGCAAGAAGTCTATGGCTACACCTTC CASSEARGQEVYGYTF
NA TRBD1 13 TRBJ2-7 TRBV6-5 TGTGCCAGCAGTGGGACAGGGGGCCACGAGCAGTACTTC CASSGTGGHEQYF
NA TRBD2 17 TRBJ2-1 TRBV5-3 TGTGCCAGAAGCTTGTGGGGGGGACTCGGCTCCTACAATGAGCAGTTCTTC CARSLWGGLGSYNEQFF
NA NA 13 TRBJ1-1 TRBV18 TGTGCCAGCTCACCAAACGAATTAACTGAAGCTTTCTTT CASSPNELTEAFF
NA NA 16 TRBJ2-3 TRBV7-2 TGTGCCAGCAGCTTAGTTTCAGGACTGAGCACAGATACGCAGTATTTT CASSLVSGLSTDTQYF
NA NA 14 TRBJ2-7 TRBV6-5 TGTGCCAGCACCCTAAGGCAGGGAATTAACGAGCAGTACTTC CASTLRQGINEQYF
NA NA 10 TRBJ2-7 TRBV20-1 TGCAGTGCTAGTAGTGGCGAGCAGTACTTC CSASSGEQYF
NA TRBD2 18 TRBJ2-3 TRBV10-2 TGCGCCAGCAGTGAGCGTATAGCGGGAGGGGGCGGGACAGATACGCAGTATTTT CASSERIAGGGGTDTQYF
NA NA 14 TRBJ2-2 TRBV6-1 TGTGCCAGCAGTGACTTGGGGACAACCGGGGAGCTGTTTTTT CASSDLGTTGELFF
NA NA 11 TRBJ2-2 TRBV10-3 TGTGCCATCAGTGACACCGGGGAGCTGTTTTTT CAISDTGELFF
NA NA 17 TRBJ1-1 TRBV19 TGTGCCAGTAGTATAGATCTGAGGGGTAGGTTGAACACTGAAGCTTTCTTT CASSIDLRGRLNTEAFF
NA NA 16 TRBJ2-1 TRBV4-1 TGCGCCAGCAGCCAAGGGGGGGCTCGGTTAGGCAATGAGCAGTTCTTC CASSQGGARLGNEQFF
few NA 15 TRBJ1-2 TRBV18 TGTGCCAGCTCACCACCAGGACGGGATCGGTATGGCTACACCTTC CASSPPGRDRYGYTF
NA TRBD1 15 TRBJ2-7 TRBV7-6 TGTGCCAGCGGCAAGATGACAGGGTCATCCTACGAGCAGTACTTC CASGKMTGSSYEQYF
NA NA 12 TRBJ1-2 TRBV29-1 TGCAGCGTCGGGGGGTCGGACTATGGCTACACCTTC CSVGGSDYGYTF
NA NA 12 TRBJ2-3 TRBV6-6 TGTGCCAGCACCCGATCAGGAGATACGCAGTATTTT CASTRSGDTQYF
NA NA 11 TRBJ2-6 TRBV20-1 TGCAGTGCTTGGGGGGCCAACGTCCTGACTTTC CSAWGANVLTF
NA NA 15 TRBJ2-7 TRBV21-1 TGTGCCAGCAGCACAGAGGACACGGATGGATACGAGCAGTACTTC CASSTEDTDGYEQYF
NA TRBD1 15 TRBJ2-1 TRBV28 TGTGCCAGCAGTACGCCGGGACAGGGGGCATATGAGCAGTTCTTC CASSTPGQGAYEQFF